The 22 T cell receptor beta chains reported below all come from one sample, sequenced in a study of blood T cells in healthy people across ages. Primed by a sample-barcoded 5' primer and a J-beta primer mix, a second PCR proceeded for 7 to 11 cycles. Via MiXCR, TCRdb re-called the 5' RACE reads, giving one row per CDR3 protein. Found here are approximately 800,000 distinct CDR3 sequences, just over 55% of them singletons; the top ten hold about 26%. Sequenced: blood. Every receptor here comes from a middle-aged man in good health.

The rearrangement links TRBV18 to TRBJ2-7; a possible D gene is TRBD2 (5 bases). V was shortened by 3 bases and J by 7 bases, with 16 bases between the two germline ends. The CDR3 has 14 amino acids. Germline-derived CDR1 and CDR2 are KGHSH and LQKENI. The CDR3: CASSPEGSNLEQYF. In nucleotides, the CDR3 is TGTGCCAGCTCACCGGAAGGGAGCAATTTGGAGCAGTACTTC.

CDR3 amino acids: CATSSDRGISSPLHF. The CDR3 bases are TGTGCCACCAGCAGCGACAGGGGAATCAGTTCACCCCTCCACTTT. This chain joins TRBV15 and TRBJ1-6; 8 bases align to TRBD1. Germline V gene sequence: CDR1 LNHNV, CDR2 YYDKDF (reference sequence). Trimming removed 3 bases from V and 9 bases from J; junction bases left unmatched: 7. The CDR3 sequence is 15 residues long.

The chain couples TRBV27 to TRBJ2-7, with 9 positions matching TRBD2. The germline V gene has CDR1 MNHEY and CDR2 SMNVEV (reference sequence). Trimming removed 3 bases from V and 4 bases from J; junction bases left unmatched: 10. There are 16 residues in the CDR3. For the CDR3, the DNA is TGTGCCAGCAGTTTTTTCGGTGTGGCGGGAGGGTACGAGCAGTACTTC. The encoded protein is CASSFFGVAGGYEQYF.

This chain joins TRBV7-2 and TRBJ2-7; 13 nucleotides agree with TRBD2. Trimming took 2 bases from V and 1 from J; bases not matched to a gene: 8. Germline lookup yields CDR1 SGHTA and CDR2 FQGNSA. The length of the CDR3 is 18 residues. The DNA for the CDR3 is TGTGCCAGCAGCTTAATCCGACTAGCGGGAGGAAGGTCCTACGAGCAGTACTTC. Translating it yields CASSLIRLAGGRSYEQYF.

This clonotype turned up a few times. Because the CDR3's place on the DNA is in doubt, the DNA is left out and the CDR3 is given as listed by TCRdb. The CDR3 spells CASIPYFCASIHFSHTQYF. The chain combines TRBV21-1 with TRBJ2-3; the table assigns TRBD1, which was not confirmed against the DNA. TRBV21-1 is described as a pseudogene. Counting both end residues, the CDR3 totals 19 amino acids.

About this clonotype: This clone may be a read error of a much larger clone one base away. J is TRBJ2-1 and V is TRBV14; D unclear. CDR3 size: 16 residues. Germline CDR1 reads SGHDN; CDR2 reads FVKESK. V dropped 5 bases and J dropped 4 bases, with 18 bases sitting between them. CDR3 sequence: CASSTILTTPYNEQFF. In DNA, the CDR3 is TGTGCCAGCAGCACAATCCTAACTACTCCGTACAATGAGCAGTTCTTC. Full variable domain (outside the CDR3, taken from reference TRBV14 and TRBJ2-1): EAGVTQFPSHSVIEKGQTVTLRCDPISGHDNLYWYRRVMGKEIKFLLHFVKESKQDESGMPNNRFLAERTGGTYSTLKVQPAELEDSGVYFCASSTILTTPYNEQFFGPGTRLTVL.

This clonotype appeared a few times. The chain has TRBV5-1 and TRBJ2-7; 7 bases fit TRBD1. Germline CDR1 is SGHRS and CDR2 is YFSETQ. The length of the CDR3 is 15 residues. The J segment lost 1 base and the V segment lost 0 bases, leaving 4 bases of the junction unmatched. The CDR3 reads CASSLVRGSSYEQYF. DNA for the CDR3: TGCGCCAGCAGCTTGGTCAGGGGGAGTTCCTACGAGCAGTACTTC. The full variable domain, completed using reference TRBV5-1 and TRBJ2-7, is KAGVTQTPRYLIKTRGQQVTLSCSPISGHRSVSWYQQTPGQGLQFLFEYFSETQRNKGNFPGRFSGRQFSNSRSEMNVSTLELGDSALYLCASSLVRGSSYEQYFGPGTRLTVT.

The chain couples TRBV28 to TRBJ2-7, with TRBD1 matching over 7 bases. With V trimmed by 3 bases and J by 4 bases, 9 bases remained unmatched. Germline V gene sequence: CDR1 MDHEN, CDR2 SYDVKM. This CDR3 comprises 15 residues. The CDR3 coding sequence is TGTGCCAGCAGTTTGCCCAGGGGGAATGTTTACGAGCAGTACTTC. This encodes CASSLPRGNVYEQYF. Full variable domain (remainder filled in from reference TRBV28 and TRBJ2-7): DVKVTQSSRYLVKRTGEKVFLECVQDMDHENMFWYRQDPGLGLRLIYFSYDVKMKEKGDIPEGYSVSREKKERFSLILESASTNQTSMYLCASSLPRGNVYEQYFGPGTRLTVT.

In its sample, this clonotype was seen a few times. The rearrangement joins TRBV20-1 to TRBJ2-5; D might be TRBD2 (5 bases). V lost 3 bases and J lost 4, with 18 bases in between. CDR1 DFQATT and CDR2 SNEGSKA come from the germline V gene (reference sequence). This CDR3 contains 15 residues. CDR3 DNA: TGCAGTGCTAGGCTCGCCGGGGTCTTAAGAGAGACCCAGTACTTC. Protein sequence: CSARLAGVLRETQYF.

This clonotype was found a few times. Here the CDR3 DNA reads TGCGCCAGCAGCTTGGGACTCCTCACAGAGCAAAGCACAGATACGCAGTATTTT. The encoded protein is CASSLGLLTEQSTDTQYF. The chain carries TRBV5-1 and TRBJ2-3; D remains ambiguous. The CDR3 covers 18 residues. Germline V gene sequence: CDR1 SGHRS, CDR2 YFSETQ. Trimming shortened V by 0 bases and J by 0 bases, and 17 bases separated the two germline ends.

This clonotype appeared a single time. CDR3 nucleotides: TGCAGTGCTAGAGGGCAACGGATGCAGTACTTC. It translates to CSARGQRMQYF. The gene calls are TRBV20-1 and TRBJ2-7, with D uncertain. This CDR3 is built from 11 residues. Germline lookup yields CDR1 DFQATT and CDR2 SNEGSKA (reference sequence). Trimming left V 1 base short and J 9 bases short, with 10 bases between.

This chain connects TRBV6-2 or TRBV6-3 to TRBJ2-4, with 10 bases aligning to TRBD2. V shed 8 bases, J shed 0 bases, and the junction held 10 bases outside the gene matches. Germline V lookup: CDR1 MNHEY, CDR2 SVGEGT. The CDR3 covers 17 residues. This chain's CDR3 is CASALAGDGLAKNIQYF. The CDR3 coding sequence is TGTGCCAGCGCGCTAGCGGGAGATGGACTAGCCAAAAACATTCAGTACTTC.

Only one count was recorded for this clonotype. The chain has TRBV20-1 and TRBJ2-5, with 7 bases that match TRBD1. Trimming removed 3 bases from V and 4 bases from J; junction bases left unmatched: 8. The CDR3 is 14 residues long. Germline V gives CDR1 DFQATT, CDR2 SNEGSKA (reference sequence). For the CDR3, the DNA is TGCAGTGCTAGGGCAGGGGGATGGAGAGAGACCCAGTACTTC. As protein: CSARAGGWRETQYF.

The chain's CDR3 is CASSYVRGGELFF. For the CDR3, the DNA is TGTGCCAGCAGCTACGTTAGGGGCGGGGAGCTGTTTTTT. The chain recombines TRBV7-2 with TRBJ2-2; D perhaps matches TRBD1 (5 bases). The CDR3 runs 13 residues. CDR1 is SGHTA, CDR2 FQGNSA, per germline. The V and J ends lost 4 bases and 7 bases respectively, with 10 bases between them.

This clonotype occurred many times. CDR3 protein: CASSQGYLAGGPYEQYF. CDR3 sequence (DNA): TGCGCCAGCAGCCAAGGTTACTTAGCGGGGGGACCCTACGAGCAGTACTTC. The J gene is TRBJ2-7, the V gene TRBV4-1; 10 bases map to TRBD2. The CDR3 has 17 amino acids. Germline assignment: CDR1 MGHRA and CDR2 YSYEKL. J was trimmed by 2 bases and V by 1 base; bases with no gene match: 8.

The CDR3 loop is CASSFSSNQPQHF. In DNA, the CDR3 is TGTGCCAGCAGTTTTTCAAGCAATCAGCCCCAGCATTTT. J is TRBJ1-5 and V is TRBV6-5; D is unresolved. The CDR3 loop spans 13 amino acids. V gave up 4 bases and J gave up 1 base, with 5 bases separating them. CDR1 and CDR2 from the germline V gene are MNHEY and SVGAGI.

This rearrangement joins TRBV4-2 to TRBJ2-7; no firm D call. The ends were cut back, 1 base at V and 2 bases at J, with 9 bases in the middle. Germline CDR1 LGHNA, CDR2 YNFKEQ. CDR3 length equals 14 residues. CDR3 in amino acids: CASSQGVEAYEQYF. As DNA, the CDR3 is TGTGCCAGCAGCCAAGGGGTCGAAGCCTACGAGCAGTACTTC.

The CDR3 nucleotides are TGCGCCAGCAGCTCACAGGGAAGAGGAGGGGGGGGATACAATGAGCAGTTCTTC. It specifies CASSSQGRGGGGYNEQFF. V is TRBV5-1 and J is TRBJ2-1; tentatively, D is TRBD2 (7 bases). Germline-derived CDR1 and CDR2 are SGHRS and YFSETQ. This CDR3 is built from 18 residues. Between the trimmed V and J ends, which lost 3 bases and 4 bases, there was a span of 23 bases.

This clonotype showed up many times. The chain recombines TRBV29-1 with TRBJ2-5; D gene uncertain. The V gene's germline CDR1 is SQVTM and CDR2 ANQGSEA. This CDR3 spans 11 amino acids. V lost 3 bases, J lost 5 bases, and 7 bases lay in between. As DNA, the CDR3 is TGCAGCGTTGAGATTTCGGAGACCCAGTACTTC. It is translated as CSVEISETQYF.

The chain couples TRBV4-2 to TRBJ2-1, with D hard to call. The CDR3 is 16 residues long. Germline V gene data show CDR1 as LGHNA and CDR2 as YNFKEQ. V dropped 3 bases and J dropped 4 bases, with 16 bases sitting between them. CDR3 sequence: CASSHFQRRVYNEQFF. CDR3 in DNA: TGTGCCAGCAGCCATTTCCAACGTCGGGTTTACAATGAGCAGTTCTTC.

The V gene is TRBV25-1, the J gene TRBJ2-1, with D uncertain. Trimming stripped 8 bases from V and 8 bases from J, with 7 bases between. The CDR3 runs 10 residues. Germline values: CDR1 MGHDK, CDR2 SYGVNS. The CDR3 bases are TGTGCCAGCGGTACTTATGAGCAGTTCTTC. Residues: CASGTYEQFF.

This clonotype was counted a few times. The V call is TRBV12-3 or TRBV12-4, the J call TRBJ2-7; 12 bases agree with TRBD2. The length of the CDR3 is 17 residues. The J segment lost 0 bases and the V segment lost 6 bases, leaving 9 bases of the junction unmatched. The CDR3 sequence: CASSPTSGGGNSYEQYF. CDR3 in DNA: TGTGCCAGCAGCCCGACTAGCGGGGGAGGGAACTCCTACGAGCAGTACTTC.